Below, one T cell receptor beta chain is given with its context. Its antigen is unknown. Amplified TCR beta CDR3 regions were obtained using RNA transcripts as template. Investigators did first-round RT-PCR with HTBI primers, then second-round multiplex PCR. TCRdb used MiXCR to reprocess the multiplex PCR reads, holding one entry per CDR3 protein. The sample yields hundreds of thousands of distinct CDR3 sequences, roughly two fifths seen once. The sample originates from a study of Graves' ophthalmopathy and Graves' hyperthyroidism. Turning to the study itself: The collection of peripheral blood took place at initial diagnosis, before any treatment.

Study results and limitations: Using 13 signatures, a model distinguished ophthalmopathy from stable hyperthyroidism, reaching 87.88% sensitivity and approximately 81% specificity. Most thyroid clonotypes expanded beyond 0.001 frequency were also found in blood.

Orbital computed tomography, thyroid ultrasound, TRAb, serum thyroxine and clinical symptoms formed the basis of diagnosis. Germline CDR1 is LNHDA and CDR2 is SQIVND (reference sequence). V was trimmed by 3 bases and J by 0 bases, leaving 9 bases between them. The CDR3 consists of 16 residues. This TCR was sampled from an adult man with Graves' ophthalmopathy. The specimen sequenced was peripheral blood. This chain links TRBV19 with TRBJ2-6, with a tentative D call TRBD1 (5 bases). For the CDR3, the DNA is TGTGCCAGTAGTATGGCAGGACACTCTGGGGCCAACGTCCTGACTTTC. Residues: CASSMAGHSGANVLTF.